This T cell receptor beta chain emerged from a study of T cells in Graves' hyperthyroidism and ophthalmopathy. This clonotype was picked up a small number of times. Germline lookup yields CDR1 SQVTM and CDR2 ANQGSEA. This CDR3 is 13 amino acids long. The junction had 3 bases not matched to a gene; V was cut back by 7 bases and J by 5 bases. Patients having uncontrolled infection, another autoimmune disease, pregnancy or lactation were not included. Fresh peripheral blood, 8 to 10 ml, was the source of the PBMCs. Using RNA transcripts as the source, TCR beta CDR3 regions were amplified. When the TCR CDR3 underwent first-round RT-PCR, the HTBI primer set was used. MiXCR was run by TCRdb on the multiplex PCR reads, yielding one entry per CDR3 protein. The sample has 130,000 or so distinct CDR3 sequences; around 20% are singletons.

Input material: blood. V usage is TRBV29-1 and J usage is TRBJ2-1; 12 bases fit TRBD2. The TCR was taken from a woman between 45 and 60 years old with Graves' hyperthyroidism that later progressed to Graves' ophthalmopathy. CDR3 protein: CSARTSGNNEQFF. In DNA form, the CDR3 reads TGCAGCGCTCGGACTAGCGGGAACAATGAGCAGTTCTTC.